This T cell receptor (beta chain) was retrieved from a study of cytomegalovirus exposure and HLA in healthy donors. Study overall: Across a few hundred genotyped donors, about 86% landed in the Caucasian-associated ancestry cluster. Study-level points and caveats: Listed as cytomegalovirus-associated were 164 TCR beta chains.

V was trimmed by 7 bases and J by 3 bases, leaving 13 bases between them. This CDR3 is 13 amino acids long. Germline-derived CDR1 and CDR2 are GTSNPN and SVGIG (reference sequence). In the PCR, 60 Vbeta and 13 Jbeta primers were used. The repertoire was sequenced with immunoSEQ multiplex PCR; TCRdb's copy has only in-frame clones and lacks some. Among around 120,000 clones listed, roughly four fifths were seen once. Worth noting for this clone: Antigen specificity is unknown.

Sequencing was performed on PBMCs. This chain joins TRBV30 and TRBJ1-5, with D maybe TRBD1 (5 bases). The receptor was derived from a girl aged 2-15 years in good health and CMV-seronegative. The CDR3 sequence: CASGRQINQPQHF. In DNA form, the CDR3 reads TGTGCCTCCGGGAGACAGATCAATCAGCCCCAGCATTTT. Filled out from reference TRBV30 and TRBJ1-5, the complete variable domain reads SQTIHQWPATLVQPVGSPLSLECTVEGTSNPNLYWYRQAAGRGLQLLFYSVGIGQISSEVPQNLSASRPQDRQFILSSKKLLLSDSGFYLCASGRQINQPQHFGDGTRLSIL.